The 26 T cell receptor beta chains reported below all come from one sample, sequenced in a study of blood T cell repertoires in COVID-19. Repertoires were generated with immunoSEQ multiplex PCR, while TCRdb's copy carries only in-frame clones and drops some. The table includes 90,000 to 150,000 clones, around 88% detected once. The sample consisted of peripheral blood. The receptors were gathered from a woman in her fifties or sixties with active or convalescent COVID-19.

This clone showed up just a few times. This rearrangement joins TRBV28 to TRBJ2-6; perhaps TRBD2 as D (5 bases). The V and J ends lost 6 bases and 3 bases respectively, with 12 bases between them. Germline CDR1 is MDHEN and CDR2 is SYDVKM. CDR3 length equals 15 residues. CDR3 DNA: TGTGCCAGCAGGCAACGGACTGGTGGGGCCAACGTCCTGACTTTC. Amino acid sequence: CASRQRTGGANVLTF.

The V and J genes are TRBV28 and TRBJ1-2, with no clear D. This CDR3 region has 16 residues. V shed 6 bases and J shed 6 bases, with 23 bases lying between them. CDR1 and CDR2 (germline): MDHEN, SYDVKM. The CDR3 region is CASRSTRVPAGNGYTF. The CDR3 DNA reads TGTGCCAGCAGGTCGACCCGTGTCCCGGCGGGGAATGGCTACACCTTC.

The table lists this clone with a few counts. The chain recombines TRBV7-2 with TRBJ1-3; TRBD1 matches 7 bases. J was trimmed by 8 bases and V by 3 bases; bases with no gene match: 10. Germline V gene data show CDR1 as SGHTA and CDR2 as FQGNSA. This CDR3 is built from 15 residues. The chain's CDR3 is CASSFGQGEVDTIYF. In DNA, the CDR3 is TGTGCCAGCAGCTTCGGTCAGGGGGAGGTAGACACCATATATTTT. Using reference TRBV7-2 and TRBJ1-3 for the parts outside the CDR3, the full variable domain is GAGVSQSPSNKVTEKGKDVELRCDPISGHTALYWYRQSLGQGLEFLIYFQGNSAPDKSGLPSDRFSAERTGGSVSTLTIQRTQQEDSAVYLCASSFGQGEVDTIYFGEGSWLTVV.

The CDR3 DNA reads TGTGCCAGCAGTGACATCAGGAACACTGAAGCTTTCTTT. Amino acid sequence: CASSDIRNTEAFF. The gene calls are TRBV6-1 and TRBJ1-1; D call uncertain. Germline-derived CDR1 and CDR2 are MNHNS and SASEGT. V lost 3 bases and J lost 1, with 6 bases in between. CDR3 length: 13 amino acids.

The chain is built from TRBV11-3 and TRBJ1-1; D is unresolved. CDR1 SGHNT and CDR2 YENEEA come from the germline V gene. V was pared by 3 bases and J by 1 base, with 6 bases between. This CDR3 is built from 13 residues. In DNA form, the CDR3 reads TGTGCCAGCAGCTTTAATAGGAACACTGAAGCTTTCTTT. Translation gives CASSFNRNTEAFF. Supplemented by reference TRBV11-3 and TRBJ1-1, the full variable domain reads EAGVVQSPRYKIIEKKQPVAFWCNPISGHNTLYWYLQNLGQGPELLIRYENEEAVDDSQLPKDRFSAERLKGVDSTLKIQPAELGDSAVYLCASSFNRNTEAFFGQGTRLTVV.

This clone was detected only once. V is TRBV28 and J is TRBJ2-2; D is unclear. This CDR3 has 14 amino acids. From germline, CDR1 is MDHEN and CDR2 SYDVKM. V was shortened by 3 bases and J by 1 base, with 6 bases between the two germline ends. The CDR3 region has the DNA TGTGCCAGCAGTTTTAGTTGGAACACCGGGGAGCTGTTTTTT. Its translation: CASSFSWNTGELFF.

The chain couples TRBV5-1 to TRBJ2-3; 9 nucleotides match TRBD2. Germline-derived CDR1 and CDR2 are SGHRS and YFSETQ. This CDR3 is built from 16 residues. V shed 0 bases and J 2 bases; nucleotides not matched to a gene: 4. CDR3 in amino acids: CASSLGASGVTDTQYF. In DNA form, the CDR3 reads TGCGCCAGCAGCTTGGGGGCTAGCGGGGTCACAGATACGCAGTATTTT.

The V and J genes are TRBV13 and TRBJ2-5; no definite D call. CDR3 length: 13 amino acids. The germline gives CDR1 PRHDT, CDR2 FYEKMQ (reference sequence). V lost 3 bases to trimming and J lost 5 bases, with 10 bases between them. The CDR3 sequence: CASSFLPQETQYF. CDR3 bases: TGTGCCAGCAGCTTCTTACCCCAGGAGACCCAGTACTTC.

This clone was counted once. The chain uses TRBV5-1 and TRBJ2-5, with 7 bases identical to TRBD2. From germline, CDR1 is SGHRS and CDR2 YFSETQ. The CDR3 length is 14 residues. Germline trimming cut 4 bases from V and 1 base from J; bases unmatched to any gene: 4. As DNA, the CDR3 is TGCGCCAGCAGCCCCACTAGCGCCCAAGAGACCCAGTACTTC. Translating it yields CASSPTSAQETQYF.

V gene TRBV24-1 combines with J gene TRBJ2-2; TRBD2 matches at 13 bases. The CDR3 totals 23 residues. Germline values: CDR1 KGHDR, CDR2 SFDVKD. The junction had 19 bases not matched to a gene; V was cut back by 1 base and J by 3 bases. For the CDR3, the DNA is TGTGCCACCAGTGATTTTCCCCTGCAAATACTAGCGGGAGGGCGCGTTGACACCGGGGAGCTGTTTTTT. This codes for CATSDFPLQILAGGRVDTGELFF.

The V and J genes are TRBV12-3 or TRBV12-4 and TRBJ2-2; 8 bases agree with TRBD2. The J segment lost 6 bases and the V segment lost 8 bases, leaving 2 bases of the junction unmatched. The CDR3 has 12 amino acids. The CDR3 DNA is TGTGCCAGCGGAGCGGGGGCCGGGGAGCTGTTTTTT. It translates to CASGAGAGELFF.

This clone has at least ten counts. The chain is built from TRBV15 and TRBJ1-3; 8 bases match TRBD1. The CDR3 consists of 18 residues. V gave up 0 bases and J gave up 0 bases; unmatched junction bases: 7. CDR1 LNHNV and CDR2 YYDKDF come from the germline V gene (reference sequence). The chain's CDR3 is CATSRELRTGNSGNTIYF. In DNA, the CDR3 is TGTGCCACCAGCAGAGAGTTAAGGACAGGGAACTCTGGAAACACCATATATTTT.

V is TRBV27 and J is TRBJ1-2; D might be TRBD1 (6 bases). From germline, CDR1 is MNHEY and CDR2 SMNVEV (reference sequence). This CDR3 spans 14 amino acids. Trimming pared 6 bases from V and 2 bases from J, leaving 13 bases between. CDR3 in DNA: TGTGCCAGCAGGCGACAGGTGGGGAACTATGGCTACACCTTC. It is translated as CASRRQVGNYGYTF.

This rearrangement joins TRBV7-9 to TRBJ1-1, with a tentative D call TRBD1 (5 bases). The length of the CDR3 is 14 residues. The V and J ends lost 0 bases and 4 bases respectively, with 9 bases between them. Germline V CDR1 and CDR2: SEHNR, FQNEAQ (reference sequence). CDR3 in amino acids: CASSLALGGTEAFF. In DNA form, the CDR3 reads TGTGCCAGCAGCTTAGCGCTGGGGGGCACTGAAGCTTTCTTT.

V is TRBV5-4 and J is TRBJ2-3; 8 bases map to TRBD1. The CDR3 loop spans 18 amino acids. V was pared by 0 bases and J by 4 bases, with 13 bases of the junction left unmatched. Germline V gene data show CDR1 as SGHNT and CDR2 as YYREEE (reference sequence). Here the CDR3 reads CASSLGTGSLSSADTQYF. CDR3 bases: TGTGCCAGCAGCTTGGGGACAGGGTCCCTTTCCAGCGCAGATACGCAGTATTTT.

The V and J genes are TRBV6-1 and TRBJ2-2; D is possibly TRBD2 (5 bases). The V end was cut by 1 base, the J end by 4 bases, with 16 bases between. Per the germline V gene, CDR1 is MNHNS and CDR2 is SASEGT. This CDR3 is built from 17 residues. The CDR3 DNA reads as TGTGCCAGCAGTGAAGATCCCTGGAGGCGCGGCACCGGGGAGCTGTTTTTT. The encoded protein is CASSEDPWRRGTGELFF.

The chain carries TRBV11-3 and TRBJ2-3; D uncertain. The CDR3 has 15 residues. Trimming cost V 1 base and J 0 bases, with 8 bases left between them. The germline CDR1 and CDR2 sequences are SGHNT and YENEEA. This chain's CDR3 is CASSLGLASTDTQYF. The CDR3 bases are TGTGCCAGCAGCTTAGGGCTCGCTAGCACAGATACGCAGTATTTT.

This clone was observed a few times. J is TRBJ2-7 and V is TRBV7-9, with a weak D call TRBD1 (5 bases). V shed 5 bases and J shed 4 bases, with 15 bases lying between them. Germline assignment: CDR1 SEHNR and CDR2 FQNEAQ (reference sequence). This CDR3 contains 14 residues. CDR3 sequence: CASSRGPQGYEQYF. The CDR3 DNA sequence: TGTGCCAGCAGCAGGGGCCCTCAGGGATACGAGCAGTACTTC.

The chain recombines TRBV29-1 with TRBJ1-2, with 7 positions matching TRBD1. This CDR3 contains 13 residues. The V and J ends lost 4 bases and 7 bases, in that order; junction bases with no gene match: 9. Germline V gene sequence: CDR1 SQVTM, CDR2 ANQGSEA. CDR3 sequence (DNA): TGCAGCGTTGTTGGTCAGGGGGGTGTTGGCTACACCTTC. Translated, it gives CSVVGQGGVGYTF.

The gene calls are TRBV18 and TRBJ1-5; TRBD1 aligns across 8 bases. CDR1 and CDR2 from the germline V gene are KGHSH and LQKENI. J was trimmed by 4 bases and V by 3 bases; bases with no gene match: 8. CDR3 length: 16 amino acids. This CDR3 reads CASSPSGGARNQPQHF. The CDR3 region has the DNA TGTGCCAGCTCACCCTCAGGGGGCGCAAGGAATCAGCCCCAGCATTTT.

The J gene is TRBJ2-1, the V gene TRBV18, with TRBD2 identical over 8 bases. CDR1 and CDR2 from the germline V gene are KGHSH and LQKENI. The CDR3 is 15 amino acids. Losses at the gene ends were 3 bases for V and 6 bases for J; bases not matched to a gene: 7. The CDR3 DNA follows: TGTGCCAGCTCACCGTCACCGGGAGGGCTCAATGAGCAGTTCTTC. Protein: CASSPSPGGLNEQFF. Based on the CDR3 plus reference TRBV18 and TRBJ2-1, the full variable domain is NAGVMQNPRHLVRRRGQEARLRCSPMKGHSHVYWYRQLPEEGLKFMVYLQKENIIDESGMPKERFSAEFPKEGPSILRIQQVVRGDSAAYFCASSPSPGGLNEQFFGPGTRLTVL.

The chain joins TRBV28 to TRBJ2-7, with D perhaps TRBD1 (5 bases). Germline values: CDR1 MDHEN, CDR2 SYDVKM. This CDR3 has 14 residues. Between the trimmed V and J ends, which lost 3 bases and 3 bases, there was a span of 12 bases. The CDR3 is CASSFSQGIYEQYF. The DNA of the CDR3 is TGTGCCAGCAGTTTTTCGCAGGGTATCTACGAGCAGTACTTC.

This chain connects TRBV2 to TRBJ1-2; D not resolved. The CDR3 length is 14 residues. Germline assignment: CDR1 SNHLY and CDR2 FYNNEI. Between the trimmed V and J ends, which lost 7 bases and 0 bases, there was a span of 12 bases. CDR3 DNA sequence: TGTGCCAGCATTTTTCCAGGCTCTAACTATGGCTACACCTTC. Translating it yields CASIFPGSNYGYTF.

This chain links TRBV15 with TRBJ2-7, with TRBD1 matching over 8 bases. J was trimmed by 1 base and V by 1 base; bases with no gene match: 18. Germline V gene sequence: CDR1 LNHNV, CDR2 YYDKDF (reference sequence). CDR3 length: 20 residues. CDR3 sequence reads: CATSRGRGLSSRDRSYEQYF. The CDR3 coding sequence is TGTGCCACCAGCAGAGGCCGTGGTTTGTCCTCCCGGGACAGGTCCTACGAGCAGTACTTC.

The chain's CDR3 is CASIWREDPDTQYF. In DNA form, the CDR3 reads TGTGCCAGCATCTGGAGGGAGGATCCAGATACGCAGTATTTT. The V call is TRBV7-2, the J call TRBJ2-3, with D possibly TRBD2 on 6 matching bases. Germline V gene data show CDR1 as SGHTA and CDR2 as FQGNSA. The CDR3 extends over 14 amino acids. Trimming cost V 7 bases and J 4 bases, with 15 bases left between them.

The rearrangement joins TRBV11-2 to TRBJ2-4, with unresolved D. The CDR3 runs to 12 residues. V dropped 5 bases and J dropped 8 bases, with 10 bases sitting between them. Germline CDR1 SGHAT, CDR2 FQNNGV. The CDR3 is CASSTVGDIQYF. In DNA form, the CDR3 reads TGTGCCAGCAGCACGGTCGGTGACATTCAGTACTTC.